The 26 T cell receptor beta chains presented below share a single source sample, sequenced in a study of blood T cells in healthy people across ages. Through a sample-barcoded 5' primer and a J-beta primer mix, a second PCR was run for about 6 to 12 cycles. TCRdb reprocessed the 5' RACE reads via MiXCR and lists one record per CDR3 protein. The data show roughly 1.5 million distinct CDR3 sequences, about 45% seen once. The sequencing input was blood. These receptors were obtained from a woman under 30 in good health.

The genes are TRBV20-1 and TRBJ2-7; 8 positions match TRBD1. V lost 6 bases to trimming and J lost 2 bases; unmatched junction nucleotides: 6. The length of the CDR3 is 13 residues. Germline assignment: CDR1 DFQATT and CDR2 SNEGSKA (reference sequence). The CDR3 protein is CSAAGQGAYEQYF. DNA of the CDR3: TGCAGTGCAGCTGGACAGGGCGCCTACGAGCAGTACTTC.

The rearrangement links TRBV6-5 to TRBJ1-4, with no clear D. The CDR3 is made up of 15 amino acids. Germline V gene data show CDR1 as MNHEY and CDR2 as SVGAGI. Trimming removed 0 bases at V and 2 bases at J, with 7 bases between. This chain's CDR3 is CASSYSKGTNEKLFF. CDR3 sequence (DNA): TGTGCCAGCAGTTACTCGAAAGGGACTAATGAAAAACTGTTTTTT.

This clonotype was seen a handful of times. The chain couples TRBV4-2 to TRBJ2-3, with TRBD2 matching 9 bases. This CDR3 contains 15 residues. Germline V gives CDR1 LGHNA, CDR2 YNFKEQ. V was clipped by 1 base and J by 3 bases; unmatched bases: 2. The chain's CDR3 is CASSQVAGATDTQYF. The CDR3 nucleotides read TGTGCCAGCAGCCAAGTAGCGGGGGCAACAGATACGCAGTATTTT.

This clonotype was detected ten times or more. This chain uses TRBV3-1 with TRBJ2-1; 7 bases agree with TRBD2. Germline assignment: CDR1 LGHDT and CDR2 YNNKEL (reference sequence). The junction had 16 bases not matched to a gene; V was cut back by 4 bases and J by 4 bases. The CDR3 extends over 18 amino acids. The CDR3 sequence is CASSRAIVGASGYNEQFF. The CDR3 DNA is TGTGCCAGCAGCCGAGCGATCGTAGGGGCTAGCGGATACAATGAGCAGTTCTTC.

The chain joins TRBV4-1 to TRBJ2-6; D is perhaps TRBD2 (6 bases). V was shortened by 5 bases and J by 0 bases, with 14 bases between the two germline ends. The germline V gene encodes CDR1 MGHRA and CDR2 YSYEKL. The CDR3 has 17 amino acids. CDR3 coding DNA: TGCGCCAGCAGCAAGATTAGCGGTACCTCTGGGGCCAACGTCCTGACTTTC. It codes for CASSKISGTSGANVLTF.

The rearrangement joins TRBV7-2 to TRBJ2-5, with D possibly matching TRBD1 (6 bases). The CDR3 length is 15 residues. CDR1 and CDR2 (germline): SGHTA, FQGNSA. V was trimmed by 6 bases and J by 11 bases, leaving 25 bases between them. The DNA for the CDR3 is TGTGCCAGCAGTTCCTACAGGGCTTCGTACAATGAGCAGTACTTC. Protein sequence: CASSSYRASYNEQYF.

This chain joins TRBV29-1 and TRBJ1-2; D not certain. The germline CDR1 and CDR2 sequences are SQVTM and ANQGSEA. The CDR3 runs to 14 residues. The germline V and J ends were trimmed by 0 bases and 0 bases, with 8 bases remaining between them. The CDR3: CSVEEWEPNYGYTF. As DNA, the CDR3 is TGCAGCGTTGAAGAATGGGAACCTAACTATGGCTACACCTTC. Based on the CDR3 plus reference TRBV29-1 and TRBJ1-2, the full variable domain is SAVISQKPSRDICQRGTSLTIQCQVDSQVTMMFWYRQQPGQSLTLIATANQGSEATYESGFVIDKFPISRPNLTFSTLTVSNMSPEDSSIYLCSVEEWEPNYGYTFGSGTRLTVV.

This chain connects TRBV7-2 to TRBJ1-2; D is undetermined. V lost 3 bases and J 8 bases, leaving 10 bases between the germline ends. CDR1 and CDR2 from the germline V gene are SGHTA and FQGNSA. This CDR3 has 12 amino acids. The CDR3 bases are TGTGCCAGCAGCTTTACGGTGGGCGGCTACACCTTC. It yields the protein CASSFTVGGYTF.

The rearrangement joins TRBV7-2 to TRBJ1-2, with D perhaps TRBD1 (5 bases). The V and J ends lost 1 base and 8 bases respectively, with 11 bases between them. The germline gives CDR1 SGHTA, CDR2 FQGNSA. The CDR3 is made up of 13 amino acids. CDR3 protein: CASSLEAGRGYTF. The CDR3 DNA follows: TGTGCCAGCAGCTTAGAGGCAGGGCGAGGCTACACCTTC.

A single count supports this clonotype. One end of the junction fails to match germline, which may point to a read error. This chain connects TRBV27 to TRBJ2-5, with D perhaps matching TRBD2 (5 bases). The germline V gene encodes CDR1 MNHEY and CDR2 SMNVEV (reference sequence). This CDR3 is 16 amino acids long. The CDR3, as DNA: TGTGCCAGCAGTTTATGGTACGGGGTCTCCCAAGAGGCCCAGTACTTC. Translating gives CASSLWYGVSQEAQYF.

The V gene is TRBV11-2, the J gene TRBJ2-5, with TRBD1 matching over 11 bases. The CDR3 length is 18 residues. The ends lost 3 bases at V and 2 bases at J; junction bases unmatched: 11. The germline CDR1 and CDR2 sequences are SGHAT and FQNNGV. The DNA for the CDR3 is TGTGCCAGCAGCTTTAATCCCTGGGACAGGGGGGATCAAGAGACCCAGTACTTC. Protein sequence: CASSFNPWDRGDQETQYF.

This clonotype has only a few counts. The V call is TRBV20-1, the J call TRBJ1-1, with 8 bases lining up with TRBD1. Trimming at V came to 1 base and at J to 4 bases, leaving 5 bases not matched to a gene. This CDR3 has 14 amino acids. Germline CDR1 DFQATT, CDR2 SNEGSKA (reference sequence). This CDR3 is CSARGRDRLTEAFF. CDR3 sequence (DNA): TGCAGTGCTAGAGGAAGGGACAGGCTCACTGAAGCTTTCTTT.

Only a few counts were recorded for this clonotype. The chain couples TRBV6-2 or TRBV6-3 to TRBJ2-7; 9 bases agree with TRBD2. J was trimmed by 3 bases and V by 4 bases; bases with no gene match: 7. The germline V gene encodes CDR1 MNHEY and CDR2 SVGEGT. The CDR3 sequence is 15 residues long. The CDR3 region is CASSSIAGAHYEQYF. The CDR3 DNA reads TGTGCCAGCAGTTCGATAGCGGGAGCGCACTACGAGCAGTACTTC.

This rearrangement joins TRBV29-1 to TRBJ2-7; 8 positions agree with TRBD2. Germline V gene sequence: CDR1 SQVTM, CDR2 ANQGSEA. With V trimmed by 8 bases and J by 7 bases, 10 bases remained unmatched. The CDR3 spans 12 residues. The CDR3 DNA reads TGCAGCTTCTCAGAGGGACTAGGGGAGCAGTACTTC. As protein: CSFSEGLGEQYF.

The chain carries TRBV3-1 and TRBJ1-2, with a weak D call TRBD1 (5 bases). Trimming removed 2 bases from V and 0 bases from J, with 7 bases in between. Germline V gene lookup returns CDR1 LGHDT and CDR2 YNNKEL (reference sequence). The CDR3 length is 14 residues. The CDR3, as DNA: TGTGCCAGCAGCCAACAGGGAGCTAACTATGGCTACACCTTC. Amino acid sequence: CASSQQGANYGYTF.

This clonotype was observed a few times. The genes are TRBV6-1 and TRBJ1-4; perhaps TRBD1 as D (5 bases). Trimming took off 4 bases at V and 8 bases at J, with 14 bases between the two ends. The CDR3 has 14 amino acids. Germline values: CDR1 MNHNS, CDR2 SASEGT. CDR3 region: CASSVRGSEEKLFF. The CDR3 DNA reads as TGTGCCAGCAGTGTCCGGGGCTCAGAGGAAAAACTGTTTTTT.

This chain joins TRBV7-9 and TRBJ2-7; possible D gene TRBD1, 5 bases. Germline CDR1 is SEHNR and CDR2 is FQNEAQ (reference sequence). The CDR3 contains 15 residues. The ends were cut back, 4 bases at V and 2 bases at J, with 15 bases in the middle. Written as DNA, the CDR3 is TGTGCCAGCAGCTCCCCCTTGACAGAGACCTACGAGCAGTACTTC. As protein: CASSSPLTETYEQYF.

The gene calls are TRBV14 and TRBJ2-1; 7 positions match TRBD1. Matching the DNA end better, TRBJ2-7 makes the J call doubtful. Germline CDR1 reads SGHDN; CDR2 reads FVKESK. This CDR3 has 15 amino acids. In nucleotides, the CDR3 is TGTGCCAGCAGCCCGGACAGGAATTCCTACAATGAGCAGTACTTC. Its protein product is CASSPDRNSYNEQYF.

This clonotype occurred a few times. The V and J genes are TRBV6-1 and TRBJ1-1; D is perhaps TRBD1 (5 bases). This CDR3 spans 12 amino acids. CDR1 is MNHNS and CDR2 is SASEGT in the germline V gene. V lost 8 bases and J lost 5, with 12 bases in between. CDR3 nucleotides: TGTGCCAGCGCGGGGGTGTGGACTGAAGCTTTCTTT. It is translated as CASAGVWTEAFF.

This clonotype was seen only a few times. The chain uses TRBV20-1 and TRBJ1-2, with D unclear. Germline values: CDR1 DFQATT, CDR2 SNEGSKA (reference sequence). This CDR3 has 15 amino acids. The V gene lost 1 base and the J gene lost 4 bases, with 16 bases spanning the gap. This chain's CDR3 is CSARARHRSPYGYTF. The CDR3 bases are TGCAGTGCTAGAGCACGACATCGTAGCCCCTATGGCTACACCTTC.

DNA for the CDR3: TGTGCCAGCAGTCCTTATCTAGCGACCAACTCCTACAATGAGCAGTTCTTC. Protein: CASSPYLATNSYNEQFF. The gene calls are TRBV3-1 and TRBJ2-1, with a tentative D call TRBD2 (6 bases). This CDR3 contains 17 residues. In germline, CDR1 is LGHDT, CDR2 YNNKEL (reference sequence). The germline V and J ends were trimmed by 6 bases and 0 bases, with 18 bases remaining between them.

In its sample, this clonotype was seen a few times. This chain connects TRBV7-9 to TRBJ2-1; a weak D match, TRBD1 (5 bases). The CDR3 contains 15 residues. V was clipped by 5 bases and J by 3 bases, with 14 bases between them. Germline V gene lookup returns CDR1 SEHNR and CDR2 FQNEAQ (reference sequence). The DNA for the CDR3 is TGTGCCAGCAGCCACCAGGGAATAGGCTACAATGAGCAGTTCTTC. Protein: CASSHQGIGYNEQFF.

As DNA, the CDR3 is TGTGCCAGCAGCTTAGACAGGGGGATTCGGGGCTACACCTTC. Translation: CASSLDRGIRGYTF. The chain carries TRBV7-2 and TRBJ1-2; 8 positions agree with TRBD1. The CDR3 has 14 amino acids. Germline assignment: CDR1 SGHTA and CDR2 FQGNSA. The J segment lost 8 bases and the V segment lost 1 base, leaving 6 bases of the junction unmatched. Using reference TRBV7-2 and TRBJ1-2 for the parts outside the CDR3, the full variable domain is GAGVSQSPSNKVTEKGKDVELRCDPISGHTALYWYRQSLGQGLEFLIYFQGNSAPDKSGLPSDRFSAERTGGSVSTLTIQRTQQEDSAVYLCASSLDRGIRGYTFGSGTRLTVV.

For this clonotype: Sequence at one end of the junction differs from germline and may be a read error. The J gene is TRBJ2-4, the V gene TRBV2; 9 bases match TRBD2. The end of the DNA fits TRBJ2-7 better, so the J call may be wrong. Germline CDR1 SNHLY, CDR2 FYNNEI. This CDR3 has 14 amino acids. The chain's CDR3 is CASIFSREGLEQYF. The CDR3 coding sequence is TGCGCCAGCATCTTTTCGCGGGAGGGCCTCGAGCAGTACTTC.

This clonotype was seen a handful of times. The chain combines TRBV6-2 or TRBV6-3 with TRBJ2-5; D call uncertain. V dropped 2 bases and J dropped 2 bases, with 9 bases sitting between them. Germline CDR1 reads MNHEY; CDR2 reads SVGEGT. The length of the CDR3 is 14 residues. DNA for the CDR3: TGTGCCAGCAGTTACCTGTCGCGGCAAGAGACCCAGTACTTC. Amino acid sequence: CASSYLSRQETQYF.

This chain joins TRBV4-1 and TRBJ1-1, with 8 nucleotides matching TRBD1. V shed 2 bases and J 13 bases; nucleotides not matched to a gene: 12. The CDR3 is made up of 14 amino acids. Germline V gives CDR1 MGHRA, CDR2 YSYEKL. The DNA for the CDR3 is TGCGCCAGCAGCCAAATACGGGACAGGATGGGGGGTTTCTTT. Translating gives CASSQIRDRMGGFF.